This TCR beta chain stems from a study of T-cell memory formation after mild COVID-19. Constant-segment primers and 5'RACE yielded cDNA libraries for TCR alpha and TCR beta, each carrying sample barcodes and UMIs. MiXCR, run by TCRdb on the 5' RACE reads, gives a single entry per CDR3 protein. The repertoire holds over 50,000 distinct CDR3 sequences, with 9.3% as singletons. General observations from the study: Contracting clones localized mainly to CM and EM when CD4+ and mainly to EMRA when CD8+. That cross-reactive memory joined was suggested by some responding clones appearing in pre-infection memory. The second-wave clones peaking on day 37 were not confirmed as SARS-CoV-2-specific.

Notes on this clonotype: Antigen specificity is unknown.

V was clipped by 3 bases and J by 5 bases; unmatched bases: 1. Germline-derived CDR1 and CDR2 are DFQATT and SNEGSKA (reference sequence). This CDR3 region has 13 residues. The chain recombines TRBV20-1 with TRBJ2-7, with 13 bases lining up with TRBD2. The sequencing sample was made of PBMCs or a T cell subset sorted from them (not recorded which). The source of this sequence is an adult woman who had mild COVID-19 (a few samples of this study predate the infection). Cell type and time point are not known. CDR3 nucleotide sequence: TGCAGTGCTAGCGGACTAGCGGGAGACGAGCAGTACTTC. Residues: CSASGLAGDEQYF.